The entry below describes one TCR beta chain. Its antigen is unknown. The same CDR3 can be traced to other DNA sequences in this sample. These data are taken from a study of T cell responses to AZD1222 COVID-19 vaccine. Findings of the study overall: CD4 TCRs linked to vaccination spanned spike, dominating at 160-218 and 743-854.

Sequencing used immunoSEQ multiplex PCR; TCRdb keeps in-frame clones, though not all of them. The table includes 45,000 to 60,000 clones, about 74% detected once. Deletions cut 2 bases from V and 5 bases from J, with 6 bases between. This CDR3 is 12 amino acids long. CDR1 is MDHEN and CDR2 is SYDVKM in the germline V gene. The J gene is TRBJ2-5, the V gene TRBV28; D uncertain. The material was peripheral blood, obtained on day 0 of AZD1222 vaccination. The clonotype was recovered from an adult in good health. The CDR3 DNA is TGTGCCAGCAGTTTAACCCAGGAGACCCAGTACTTC. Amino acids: CASSLTQETQYF. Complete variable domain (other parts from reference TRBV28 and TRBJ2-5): DVKVTQSSRYLVKRTGEKVFLECVQDMDHENMFWYRQDPGLGLRLIYFSYDVKMKEKGDIPEGYSVSREKKERFSLILESASTNQTSMYLCASSLTQETQYFGPGTRLLVL.